This T cell receptor (beta chain) was found in a study of blood T cell repertoires in COVID-19. About the study: There were acute and convalescent COVID-19 samples, and they came from the United States, Italy and Spain. Nucleic acid was either cDNA or gDNA, and it came from T cells, B-cell-depleted T cells, or PBMCs.

Clinical history as reported by participants underpinned cohort assignment. Germline V gene data show CDR1 as KGHSH and CDR2 as LQKENI. The CDR3 extends over 15 amino acids. Germline trimming cut 3 bases from V and 4 bases from J; bases unmatched to any gene: 7. Per the original methods: The assay estimated nucleated cells by amplifying reference gene primers. Data came from immunoSEQ multiplex PCR; TCRdb stores just in-frame clones and leaves some out. The V and J calls and clone size were taken over from that table, and D and trimming were inferred from the DNA. The sample shows about 270,000 clones, about nine tenths of them seen only once.

The TCR originated in a woman between 25 and 40 years old with acute COVID-19. The sample taken for sequencing was PBMCs or T cells enriched from blood (not recorded which). The chain combines TRBV18 with TRBJ1-1, with 8 positions matching TRBD1. CDR3 DNA sequence: TGTGCCAGCTCACCTACTCAGGGGGCTAGCACTGAAGCTTTCTTT. Translated: CASSPTQGASTEAFF.